Each of the 25 T cell receptor beta chains below was sequenced from the same sample in a study of T cell repertoires in cytomegalovirus infection. From the reads, TCRdb called clonotypes with MiXCR, one entry per CDR3 protein. Among 300,000 or so distinct CDR3 sequences listed, roughly 25% were seen once. These receptors lack a known antigen. The sample consisted of cultured PBMCs, taken from culture after CMV antigen stimulation. Receptor source: a human donor in good health (CMV status not recorded). Some clones in this sample may be carry-over from other donors' samples.

J is TRBJ1-2 and V is TRBV28; D unresolved. Germline V lookup: CDR1 MDHEN, CDR2 SYDVKM. The CDR3 sequence is 11 residues long. V lost 8 bases to trimming and J lost 7 bases, with 11 bases between them. The CDR3 DNA sequence: TGTGCCAGCCAAGATCTCGGTGGCTACACCTTC. Protein sequence: CASQDLGGYTF.

This clonotype was found a few times. The chain recombines TRBV20-1 with TRBJ2-2; TRBD2 aligns across 7 bases. This CDR3 has 15 residues. Germline assignment: CDR1 DFQATT and CDR2 SNEGSKA (reference sequence). V dropped 3 bases and J dropped 0; count of bases not matched to a gene: 4. The CDR3 here is CSASRAGANTGELFF. The CDR3 DNA is TGCAGTGCTAGCAGGGCGGGAGCGAACACCGGGGAGCTGTTTTTT.

The V and J genes are TRBV19 and TRBJ1-4, with 8 positions matching TRBD1. Losses at the gene ends were 7 bases for V and 8 bases for J; bases not matched to a gene: 3. CDR1 is LNHDA and CDR2 is SQIVND in the germline V gene (reference sequence). This CDR3 region has 12 residues. The CDR3 sequence is CASIGTGEKLFF. The DNA of the CDR3 is TGTGCCAGTATTGGGACAGGAGAAAAACTGTTTTTT. Full variable domain (remainder filled in from reference TRBV19 and TRBJ1-4): DGGITQSPKYLFRKEGQNVTLSCEQNLNHDAMYWYRQDPGQGLRLIYYSQIVNDFQKGDIAEGYSVSREKKESFPLTVTSAQKNPTAFYLCASIGTGEKLFFGSGTQLSVL.

This clonotype has a count of ten or more. The V and J genes are TRBV11-2 and TRBJ2-3, with 11 bases matching TRBD2. This CDR3 has 15 amino acids. CDR1 and CDR2 from the germline V gene are SGHAT and FQNNGV. Losses at the gene ends were 6 bases for V and 6 bases for J; bases not matched to a gene: 8. The CDR3 loop reads CASSPLAGGSDTQYF. The CDR3 region has the DNA TGTGCCAGCAGTCCTCTAGCGGGAGGATCCGATACGCAGTATTTT.

Written as DNA, the CDR3 is TGTGCCAGCAGTTACTTCCCCATGGGGGGCAATCAGCCCCAGCATTTT. Protein product: CASSYFPMGGNQPQHF. The chain couples TRBV6-2 or TRBV6-3 to TRBJ1-5, with a weak D call TRBD1 (5 bases). Trimming shortened V by 1 base and J by 2 bases, and 12 bases separated the two germline ends. The germline V gene has CDR1 MNHEY and CDR2 SVGEGT. CDR3 length: 16 residues.

This clonotype was seen more than once but under ten times. CDR3 region: CASSQTGAFEQYV. As DNA, the CDR3 is TGTGCCAGTTCTCAGACAGGGGCCTTCGAGCAGTACGTC. This rearrangement joins TRBV19 to TRBJ2-7; 8 bases agree with TRBD1. V shed 8 bases, J shed 6 bases, and the junction held 9 bases outside the gene matches. CDR1 is LNHDA and CDR2 is SQIVND in the germline V gene (reference sequence). This CDR3 contains 13 residues.

The gene calls are TRBV14 and TRBJ2-1; TRBD2 agrees at 9 bases. The CDR3 spans 16 residues. Trimming at V came to 0 bases and at J to 7 bases, leaving 7 bases not matched to a gene. The V gene's germline CDR1 is SGHDN and CDR2 FVKESK. CDR3 DNA sequence: TGTGCCAGCAGCCAAGAGCGGCTAGCGGGGACTAATGAGCAGTTCTTC. This sequence encodes CASSQERLAGTNEQFF. The full variable domain, its missing parts supplied by reference TRBV14 and TRBJ2-1, is EAGVTQFPSHSVIEKGQTVTLRCDPISGHDNLYWYRRVMGKEIKFLLHFVKESKQDESGMPNNRFLAERTGGTYSTLKVQPAELEDSGVYFCASSQERLAGTNEQFFGPGTRLTVL.

This clonotype was detected ten times or more. This chain links TRBV7-2 with TRBJ1-1; no reliable D call. This CDR3 is 13 amino acids long. From germline, CDR1 is SGHTA and CDR2 FQGNSA. Trimming took 5 bases from V and 4 from J, leaving 11 bases between them. Here the CDR3 DNA reads TGTGCCAGCAGCCCTGATGTCAGCACTGAAGCTTTCTTT. It encodes CASSPDVSTEAFF.

This chain connects TRBV2 to TRBJ2-7; possibly TRBD2 for D (5 bases). The V end lost 6 bases, the J end lost 3 bases, and 21 bases lay between the germline ends. CDR3 length equals 16 residues. CDR1 SNHLY and CDR2 FYNNEI come from the germline V gene. The CDR3 is CASRYGIAALHYEQYV. CDR3 sequence (DNA): TGTGCCAGCAGATACGGGATCGCGGCTCTTCACTACGAGCAGTACGTC.

The table lists this clonotype with a few counts. The gene calls are TRBV12-3 or TRBV12-4 and TRBJ1-2, with D hard to call. Trimming stripped 2 bases from V and 5 bases from J, with 12 bases between. The CDR3 is made up of 14 amino acids. The CDR3 nucleotides read TGTGCCAGCAGTTTAAGATTGGCGGATTATGGCTACACCTTC. Translation: CASSLRLADYGYTF.

The chain combines TRBV11-1 with TRBJ2-1; D unclear. This CDR3 spans 14 amino acids. Germline lookup yields CDR1 SGHAT and CDR2 FQDESV (reference sequence). The V gene lost 1 base and the J gene lost 5 bases, with 9 bases spanning the gap. CDR3 sequence (DNA): TGTGCCAGCAGCTTAGTCATTCAGGACAATGAGCAGTTCTTC. Translated, it gives CASSLVIQDNEQFF.

This clonotype was seen at least ten times. V and J are TRBV7-2 and TRBJ2-7, with 14 positions matching TRBD2. With 7 bases clipped from V and 4 bases from J, the junction kept 3 bases outside the gene matches. This CDR3 contains 14 residues. CDR1 and CDR2 from the germline V gene are SGHTA and FQGNSA. The CDR3 region is CASTRTSGRYEQYF. CDR3 DNA sequence: TGTGCCAGCACCCGGACTAGCGGGAGGTACGAGCAGTACTTC.

The chain uses TRBV6-5 and TRBJ2-7; TRBD2 agrees at 12 bases. This CDR3 has 14 residues. CDR1 is MNHEY, CDR2 SVGAGI, per germline. The V segment lost 5 bases and the J segment 7 bases; nucleotides outside the gene matches: 6. CDR3 residues: CASSRLAGVGEQYF. The CDR3 coding sequence is TGTGCCAGCAGTAGACTAGCGGGAGTTGGAGAGCAGTACTTC.

The rearrangement links TRBV5-1 to TRBJ2-1; D may be TRBD1 or TRBD2 (5 bases each). V shed 5 bases and J shed 4 bases, with 10 bases lying between them. This CDR3 region has 13 residues. Germline assignment: CDR1 SGHRS and CDR2 YFSETQ. The CDR3 spells CASSEGRYNEQFF. DNA of the CDR3: TGCGCCAGCAGTGAGGGGAGATACAATGAGCAGTTCTTC.

The chain is built from TRBV7-2 and TRBJ1-1; D remains unclear. Germline V gene sequence: CDR1 SGHTA, CDR2 FQGNSA. Trimming left V 2 bases short and J 2 bases short, with 6 bases between. The CDR3 consists of 13 residues. CDR3 protein: CASSLSYNTEAFF. CDR3 DNA sequence: TGTGCCAGCAGCTTATCGTATAACACTGAAGCTTTCTTT. Filled out from reference TRBV7-2 and TRBJ1-1, the complete variable domain reads GAGVSQSPSNKVTEKGKDVELRCDPISGHTALYWYRQSLGQGLEFLIYFQGNSAPDKSGLPSDRFSAERTGGSVSTLTIQRTQQEDSAVYLCASSLSYNTEAFFGQGTRLTVV.

This clonotype was seen ten or more times. V and J are TRBV7-2 and TRBJ2-7; 12 bases fit TRBD2. CDR3 length: 15 residues. Germline V gene data show CDR1 as SGHTA and CDR2 as FQGNSA. The ends lost 4 bases at V and 6 bases at J; junction bases unmatched: 7. This CDR3 reads CASSSTSGRGGEQYF. DNA of the CDR3: TGTGCCAGCAGCTCGACTAGCGGGAGAGGGGGCGAGCAGTACTTC.

This clonotype was observed many times. V gene TRBV7-9 combines with J gene TRBJ2-2; no definite D call. The germline CDR1 and CDR2 sequences are SEHNR and FQNEAQ (reference sequence). The CDR3 consists of 15 residues. The V and J ends lost 0 bases and 2 bases respectively, with 7 bases between them. The CDR3 DNA reads as TGTGCCAGCAGCTTAGCGGAGACAAACACCGGGGAGCTGTTTTTT. Amino acid sequence: CASSLAETNTGELFF.

The chain's CDR3 is CATGGAVTSYEQYF. CDR3 nucleotide sequence: TGTGCCACAGGGGGAGCGGTCACCTCCTACGAGCAGTACTTC. The genes are TRBV7-2 and TRBJ2-7; 7 bases agree with TRBD1. Germline loops: CDR1 SGHTA, CDR2 FQGNSA. The length of the CDR3 is 14 residues. V lost 10 bases and J lost 0; bases outside the gene matches: 9.

This clonotype was counted a few times. The chain uses TRBV7-9 and TRBJ2-5; 10 nucleotides align to TRBD1. Unmatched junction bases numbered 9, after V lost 9 bases and J lost 5 bases. Germline CDR1 and CDR2: SEHNR and FQNEAQ (reference sequence). The CDR3 consists of 14 residues. The CDR3 nucleotides are TGTGCCAGGGGACAGGGGACTCTTTTGGAGACCCAGTACTTC. Translated: CARGQGTLLETQYF.

Comment on this clonotype: Likely a read error: the CDR3 ends without its conserved phenylalanine or tryptophan. The limits of the CDR3 on the DNA are not certain, so only TCRdb's listed CDR3 is given. The CDR3 sequence: CASSQGGLAGDLNEQLL. This chain connects TRBV4-1 to TRBJ2-1; the DNA was not used to check the table's D call, TRBD2. CDR1 is MGHRA, CDR2 YSYEKL, per germline. The CDR3 numbers 17 amino acids, ends counted.

A few counts support this clonotype. This sequence joins TRBV12-3 or TRBV12-4 and TRBJ2-1; no definite D call. Trimming shortened V by 5 bases and J by 9 bases, and 14 bases separated the two germline ends. The CDR3 has 13 amino acids. Here the CDR3 DNA reads TGTGCCAGCAGTCCGCCAGCCTGGGGTGAGCAGTTCTTC. Translating it yields CASSPPAWGEQFF.

The chain combines TRBV5-4 with TRBJ1-6; TRBD1 matches 9 bases. V was pared by 3 bases and J by 8 bases, with 9 bases of the junction left unmatched. Germline V gene sequence: CDR1 SGHNT, CDR2 YYREEE (reference sequence). CDR3 length: 16 residues. The DNA for the CDR3 is TGTGCCAGCAGCTCGCCTCGGACAGGGGTGGATTCACCCCTCCACTTT. Amino acid sequence: CASSSPRTGVDSPLHF.

The chain joins TRBV6-2 or TRBV6-3 to TRBJ1-4; TRBD1 might be the D (6 bases). V lost 8 bases and J 6 bases, leaving 19 bases between the germline ends. This CDR3 is built from 15 residues. CDR1 and CDR2 (germline): MNHEY, SVGEGT. The CDR3 DNA sequence: TGTGCCAGCGGGACGGGACACCGTTTCTATGAAAAACTGTTTTTT. Translating it yields CASGTGHRFYEKLFF.

This clonotype has just a few counts. The chain recombines TRBV12-5 with TRBJ1-1; D is undetermined. The germline CDR1 and CDR2 sequences are LGHNT and FRNRAP. V was trimmed by 1 base and J by 6 bases, leaving 9 bases between them. This CDR3 is 13 amino acids long. In nucleotides, the CDR3 is TGTGCTAGTGGTTTGGGACCCGCCTCTGAAGCTTTCTTT. Protein product: CASGLGPASEAFF. The entire variable domain, with the rest obtained from reference TRBV12-5 and TRBJ1-1, is as follows: DARVTQTPRHKVTEMGQEVTMRCQPILGHNTVFWYRQTMMQGLELLAYFRNRAPLDDSGMPKDRFSAEMPDATLATLKIQPSEPRDSAVYFCASGLGPASEAFFGQGTRLTVV.

This clonotype came up a few times. This sequence joins TRBV7-2 and TRBJ2-3; possibly TRBD2 for D (6 bases). Germline assignment: CDR1 SGHTA and CDR2 FQGNSA. This CDR3 contains 15 residues. V was cut by 3 bases and J by 4 bases, with 14 bases left in between. CDR3 sequence (DNA): TGTGCCAGCAGCTTCCGACAGCCGGGGGCAGATACGCAGTATTTT. It translates to CASSFRQPGADTQYF.